Each of the 11 T cell receptor beta chains below was sequenced from the same sample in a study of regulatory T cells in long-lasting Graves disease. Time point described: newly diagnosed GD, antithyroid drugs for less than 3 months. Scientists built the TCR library using RNA that was extracted from PBMCs. CDR3-region Arm-PCR and iRepertoire HTBI primers produced the TCR beta libraries. TCRdb itself ran the multiplex PCR reads through MiXCR, one entry per CDR3 protein. The table includes roughly 260,000 distinct CDR3 sequences, approximately 18% detected once. This same sample was also taken into another study, of T cells in Graves' hyperthyroidism and ophthalmopathy.

Sequencing used peripheral blood mononuclear cells (PBMCs), obtained at new diagnosis, from a patient treated with antithyroid drugs. The source of these receptors is a woman aged 30 to 39 with Graves disease.

This clonotype appeared a few times. A clone one base away is much larger, so this may be a read error. The V call is TRBV6-2 or TRBV6-3, the J call TRBJ2-7; 7 positions match TRBD2. V dropped 2 bases and J dropped 6; count of bases not matched to a gene: 7. The CDR3 covers 14 residues. Germline assignment: CDR1 MNHEY and CDR2 SVGEGT. The CDR3: CASSYRGPGGEQYF. CDR3 bases: TGTGCCAGCAGTTACCGAGGCCCGGGGGGCGAGCAGTACTTC.

In this sample, this clonotype turned up many times. The rearrangement links TRBV3-1 to TRBJ1-5; D is uncertain. Germline CDR1 and CDR2: LGHDT and YNNKEL (reference sequence). Trimming removed 0 bases from V and 7 bases from J, with 7 bases in between. CDR3 size: 13 residues. The DNA of the CDR3 is TGTGCCAGCAGCCAAGATTTCACGCAGCCCCAGCATTTT. It is translated as CASSQDFTQPQHF.

Many counts were recorded for this clonotype. This chain links TRBV3-1 with TRBJ1-2, with D possibly TRBD1 on 5 matching bases. V was pared by 3 bases and J by 8 bases, with 16 bases between. The CDR3 runs 14 residues. Germline lookup yields CDR1 LGHDT and CDR2 YNNKEL (reference sequence). The CDR3 region is CASSHGGWKAGYTF. Written as DNA, the CDR3 is TGTGCCAGCAGCCACGGGGGATGGAAAGCGGGCTACACCTTC.

This clonotype was recorded at least ten times. The J gene is TRBJ2-1, the V gene TRBV11-2, with 7 bases identical to TRBD2. V shed 3 bases and J 2 bases; nucleotides not matched to a gene: 4. CDR1 and CDR2 (germline): SGHAT, FQNNGV. This CDR3 is built from 15 residues. CDR3 protein: CASSFALAAYNEQFF. The CDR3 DNA reads TGTGCCAGCAGCTTTGCGCTAGCGGCCTACAATGAGCAGTTCTTC.

The chain recombines TRBV20-1 with TRBJ2-5; TRBD2 aligns across 12 bases. Germline V gene sequence: CDR1 DFQATT, CDR2 SNEGSKA (reference sequence). The CDR3 sequence is 20 residues long. V lost 5 bases to trimming and J lost 1 base; unmatched junction nucleotides: 20. CDR3 coding DNA: TGCAGTGCTCTAGGGACAGGAACGAGACTAGCGGGGGCCGGCCAAGAGACCCAGTACTTC. Translated, it gives CSALGTGTRLAGAGQETQYF.

In its sample, this clonotype was seen many times. The J gene is TRBJ1-5, the V gene TRBV15; no definite D call. Germline CDR1 LNHNV, CDR2 YYDKDF (reference sequence). The CDR3 consists of 15 residues. The V gene lost 7 bases and the J gene lost 2 bases, with 15 bases spanning the gap. The chain's CDR3 is CATTGLPQGNQPQHF. The CDR3 coding sequence is TGTGCCACCACAGGCTTACCCCAGGGCAATCAGCCCCAGCATTTT.

This clonotype was seen at least ten times. This rearrangement joins TRBV2 to TRBJ1-2; D unresolved. CDR1 is SNHLY, CDR2 FYNNEI, per germline. The V end was cut by 4 bases, the J end by 0 bases, with 12 bases between. This CDR3 is built from 15 residues. CDR3 nucleotides: TGTGCCAGCAGTGGATTAGCCTATACTAACTATGGCTACACCTTC. It is translated as CASSGLAYTNYGYTF.

This clonotype was detected many times. V usage is TRBV6-9 and J usage is TRBJ2-1; 10 bases are shared with TRBD2. The CDR3 is made up of 16 amino acids. The ends lost 3 bases at V and 10 bases at J; junction bases unmatched: 12. CDR1 is MNHGY and CDR2 is SVAAGI in the germline V gene. Written as DNA, the CDR3 is TGTGCCAGCAGTTACCGGACTAGCGGACCCCTTAGAGAGCAGTTCTTC. It specifies CASSYRTSGPLREQFF.

This clonotype was counted many times. The chain employs TRBV6-2 or TRBV6-3 and TRBJ2-7; 9 bases fit TRBD1. From germline, CDR1 is MNHEY and CDR2 SVGEGT. V lost 5 bases and J lost 6; bases outside the gene matches: 14. The CDR3 spans 16 residues. CDR3 sequence reads: CASSEGFWDRDGEQYF. The CDR3 coding sequence is TGTGCCAGCAGTGAAGGATTTTGGGACAGGGATGGCGAGCAGTACTTC.

This clonotype was picked up many times. The V gene is TRBV20-1, the J gene TRBJ1-5; the match to TRBD1 covers 9 bases. Germline CDR1 and CDR2: DFQATT and SNEGSKA (reference sequence). The CDR3 length is 15 residues. The ends lost 0 bases at V and 5 bases at J; junction bases unmatched: 5. The CDR3 DNA is TGCAGTGCTAGAGAGGACAGGGGTGGGTATCAGCCCCAGCATTTT. It specifies CSAREDRGGYQPQHF.

This clonotype was counted many times. The chain has TRBV7-2 and TRBJ2-1; TRBD2 matches 8 bases. The CDR3 has 16 amino acids. The germline V gene encodes CDR1 SGHTA and CDR2 FQGNSA. After removal of 5 bases from V and 6 bases from J, the junction contained 12 bases not matched to a gene. This CDR3 is CASSPFSGIGGNEQFF. CDR3 coding DNA: TGTGCCAGCAGCCCTTTTAGCGGGATCGGTGGCAATGAGCAGTTCTTC.